A selection of T cell receptor beta chains follows, all from one sample in a study of blood T cell repertoires in COVID-19. Generated by immunoSEQ multiplex PCR, the TCRdb table keeps only in-frame clones and is missing some. Counted here are 130,000 or so clones, more than 75% occurring once; the ten biggest clones make up 2% to 3%. Sequences were obtained from peripheral blood. The receptors stem from a middle-aged man with active COVID-19. Each CDR3 is given with its conserved first and last residue. A D gene is named only where the DNA matches it firmly. Expanded clones get a size class; other rows say once, few or many, or leave the size out.

D gene	clone size	J gene	V gene	CDR3 DNA	CDR3 protein
TRBD1	many	TRBJ1-1	TRBV19	TGTGCCAGTACACCACCAGGGGGTTGGGGCACTGAAGCTTTCTTT	CASTPPGGWGTEAFF
-	-	TRBJ2-7	TRBV9	TGTGCCAGCAGCGCCCCCCCTAACTACGAGCAGTACTTC	CASSAPPNYEQYF
TRBD1	-	TRBJ1-6	TRBV5-1	TGCGCCAGCAGCCGGGCCGGACAGGGGAATAATTCACCCCTCCACTTT	CASSRAGQGNNSPLHF
-	-	TRBJ2-2	TRBV4-3	TGCGCCAGCAGCCGTCAGGGAATAGACACCGGGGAGCTGTTTTTT	CASSRQGIDTGELFF
TRBD2	-	TRBJ2-2	TRBV5-1	TGCGCCAGCAGCTTGGCGACAGCGGGGGGGTTCAACACCGGGGAGCTGTTTTTT	CASSLATAGGFNTGELFF
TRBD1	-	TRBJ1-5	TRBV5-6	TGTGCCAGCAGTCGTAGACAGGGAATTAATCAGCCCCAGCATTTT	CASSRRQGINQPQHF
-	-	TRBJ2-5	TRBV25-1	TGTGCCAGCAGTGCCCAGGTCCAAGAGACCCAGTACTTC	CASSAQVQETQYF
-	-	TRBJ1-2	TRBV2	TGTGCCAGCAGTGAGGGCAGCTCACTCAACTATGGCTACACCTTC	CASSEGSSLNYGYTF
TRBD1	-	TRBJ1-2	TRBV29-1	TGCAGCGCAAGGACAGGGGTCCACTATGGCTACACCTTC	CSARTGVHYGYTF
-	-	TRBJ1-1	TRBV5-1	TGCGCCAGCAGCCTAGGATCCGAGAGACTTGAAGCTTTCTTT	CASSLGSERLEAFF
TRBD2	-	TRBJ2-1	TRBV4-1	TGCGCCAGCAGCCAAGATCGGGGGGTCCAGGTTCGGAATGAGCAGTTCTTC	CASSQDRGVQVRNEQFF
TRBD2	-	TRBJ2-5	TRBV7-7	TGTGCCAGCAGCATGGGGCGGGGGTTCCAAGAGACCCAGTACTTC	CASSMGRGFQETQYF
TRBD2	-	TRBJ2-3	TRBV4-1	TGCGCCAGCAGCCTTAGCGGGGGGGCGGGAGATACGCAGTATTTT	CASSLSGGAGDTQYF
TRBD1	once	TRBJ2-7	TRBV6-5	TGTGCCAGCAGCAGACCGGGACAGGGGGCTCAAGAGCAGTACTTC	CASSRPGQGAQEQYF
TRBD1	-	TRBJ1-2	TRBV16	TGTGCCAGCAGCCAATCGGTACAGGGGGAATCCTATGGCTACACCTTC	CASSQSVQGESYGYTF
-	-	TRBJ1-6	TRBV5-5	TGTGCCAGCAGCTTGGGCGGAGGGTCACCCCTCCACTTT	CASSLGGGSPLHF
-	-	TRBJ1-2	TRBV30	TGTGCCTGGAGCGTCACTCCGGGTTCCTATGGCTACACCTTC	CAWSVTPGSYGYTF
TRBD1	-	TRBJ2-2	TRBV11-2	TGTGCCAGCAGCTTAGAACACAGGGGTACGGCTCGAACCGGGGAGCTGTTTTTT	CASSLEHRGTARTGELFF
-	-	TRBJ1-4	TRBV11-2	TGTGCCAGCAGCCGGGGGGGGCGGAATGAAAAACTGTTTTTT	CASSRGGRNEKLFF
-	few	TRBJ1-3	TRBV7-3	TGTGCCAGCAGCTTAATGGGGCAAACTGGAAACACCATATATTTT	CASSLMGQTGNTIYF
TRBD1	-	TRBJ1-1	TRBV4-1	TGCGCCAGCAGCCGAACGGTCCTACAGGGACAGGACACTGAAGCTTTCTTT	CASSRTVLQGQDTEAFF
TRBD1	-	TRBJ1-2	TRBV5-6	TGTGCCAGCAGCTTGGCCAAGGGACAGGGGGCCTATGGCTACACCTTC	CASSLAKGQGAYGYTF
TRBD1	-	TRBJ1-2	TRBV5-1	TGCGCCAGCAGCCCAACGTCGGGACAGGTTTACTATGGCTACACCTTC	CASSPTSGQVYYGYTF
TRBD2	-	TRBJ2-5	TRBV7-2	TGTGCCAGCAGGGGGGGAGCGGGAGTATATGAGACCCAGTACTTC	CASRGGAGVYETQYF
-	-	TRBJ2-5	TRBV7-8	TGTGCCAGCTTTTTTTATAGGGGTCAAGAGACCCAGTACTTC	CASFFYRGQETQYF
-	-	TRBJ2-1	TRBV5-1	TGCGCCAGCAGCTTGGTCGGGGGTTCCTACAATGAGCAGTTCTTC	CASSLVGGSYNEQFF
-	-	TRBJ1-2	TRBV6-4	TGTGCCAGCAGTGCCCGTCCTGGCGAGGGCCGGTACACCTTC	CASSARPGEGRYTF
TRBD1	few	TRBJ2-1	TRBV4-1	TGCGCCAGCAGCCAAGATCGACAGGGCAGAAGGAACAATGAGCAGTTCTTC	CASSQDRQGRRNNEQFF